These T cell receptor beta chains were read from a single sample in a study of blood T cell repertoires in COVID-19. TCRdb keeps only in-frame clones here, not all; method: immunoSEQ multiplex PCR. This table has about 170,000 clones, around four fifths appearing once. The sample was peripheral blood. The receptors were sampled from a woman aged 80 or over with COVID-19, enrolled during active disease. Each CDR3 is given with its conserved first and last residue. A D gene is named only where the DNA matches it firmly.

TRBJ2-7 TRBV6-5 . CASRLASSSYEQYF
TRBJ1-1 TRBV3-1/TRBV3-2 . CASSQTGVIATEAFF
TRBJ1-1 TRBV5-1 . CASSLVAGNTEAFF
TRBJ2-5 TRBV5-6 . CASSPFQETQYF
TRBJ2-1 TRBV5-1 . CASSLVRGGYNEQFF
TRBJ1-2 TRBV11-2 TRBD1 CASSLTLPGTGTGYTF
TRBJ2-2 TRBV19 . CASTQTRSSGGELFF
TRBJ2-3 TRBV5-1 . CASSPPGDTQYF
TRBJ1-2 TRBV27 TRBD1 CASRTGTGGGYTF
TRBJ1-2 TRBV2 TRBD1 CASSPGQIYGYTF
TRBJ2-3 TRBV5-4 . CASSSLAASTDTQYF
TRBJ1-6 TRBV14 . CASRDTGIRSPLHF
TRBJ1-4 TRBV4-1 TRBD1 CASSPQGTGSEKLFF
TRBJ1-2 TRBV29-1 . CSVEAWTRFGYTF
TRBJ1-6 TRBV20-1 TRBD1 CSASGTGGRSPLHF
TRBJ1-1 TRBV28 . CASSWARSTEAFF
TRBJ2-5 TRBV19 . CASKGAYQETQYF
TRBJ2-5 TRBV5-8 . CASSPFGGAETQYF
TRBJ1-4 TRBV29-1 TRBD1 CSGDSANEKLFF
TRBJ2-3 TRBV5-1 TRBD2 CASNLAGGTDTQYF
TRBJ1-6 TRBV5-1 TRBD1 CASSTGQGAFSPLHF
TRBJ1-1 TRBV10-3 . CAISEGQTEAFF
TRBJ1-5 TRBV28 . CASPHPGGHLVSNQPQHF
TRBJ1-1 TRBV5-1 . CASKGGDMNTEAFF
TRBJ1-1 TRBV27 . CASRPREANTEAFF
TRBJ2-7 TRBV9 . CASSVGQGISYEQYF
TRBJ1-5 TRBV2 TRBD1 CARGQGNQPQHF
TRBJ1-4 TRBV5-1 . CASSGGQSTNEKLFF
TRBJ2-1 TRBV28 TRBD2 CASSFGGRGQFF
TRBJ1-3 TRBV5-1 . CASSPDSSGNTIYF
TRBJ1-1 TRBV18 . CASSRQERTEAFF
TRBJ1-2 TRBV28 TRBD1 CASSGTGSITF
TRBJ2-7 TRBV3-1/TRBV3-2 . CASSRRQGEQYF
TRBJ2-3 TRBV7-9 TRBD2 CASGGADTQYF
TRBJ2-7 TRBV3-1/TRBV3-2 TRBD2 CASSQGASGGAPYEQYF
TRBJ1-1 TRBV3-1/TRBV3-2 . CASSPQIMNTEAFF
TRBJ1-5 TRBV5-1 TRBD1 CASSFFPGQVNQPQHF
TRBJ2-3 TRBV7-9 . CASSRGLDTQYF
TRBJ2-2 TRBV7-2 . CASSSRGGGYANTGELFF
TRBJ2-6 TRBV5-1 TRBD1 CASSFKGQAYLTSGANVLTF
TRBJ1-2 TRBV2 . CASSSDINYGYTF
TRBJ1-1 TRBV19 TRBD1 CASSTRGTNTEAFF
TRBJ1-3 TRBV5-4 . CASSQGLGFAGNTIYF
TRBJ1-2 TRBV7-2 TRBD1 CASSLGQSYGYTF
TRBJ1-5 TRBV4-1 . CASRAPGRYNPTYSNQPQHF
TRBJ2-3 TRBV9 TRBD1 CASSVTGWPSTDTQYF
TRBJ1-2 TRBV2 TRBD1 CASGQGARGYTF
TRBJ1-3 TRBV18 . CASSPGLGSGNTIYF
TRBJ2-3 TRBV5-4 . CASSSGADTDTQYF
TRBJ1-2 TRBV5-4 TRBD1 CASSLSLTGEINGYTF
TRBJ1-1 TRBV11-2 TRBD1 CASSLARTGEAFF